These 17 T cell receptor beta chains share one sample of origin, sequenced in a study of cytomegalovirus exposure and HLA in healthy donors. Both 60 Vbeta primers and 13 Jbeta primers went into the PCR. Some clones are missing from TCRdb's copy, which holds only in-frame ones; the method was immunoSEQ multiplex PCR. The sample records tens of thousands of clones, about three fifths being singletons. Sequences were obtained from PBMCs. The receptors derive from a man aged 25 to 40 in good health and CMV-seronegative.

The chain carries TRBV28 and TRBJ2-4, with a possible D match to TRBD2 (7 bases). V lost 3 bases to trimming and J lost 3 bases, with 12 bases between them. CDR1 and CDR2 from the germline V gene are MDHEN and SYDVKM. The CDR3 length is 15 residues. As DNA, the CDR3 is TGTGCCAGCAGTTTCGGGGGGCCCGGCAAAAACATTCAGTACTTC. Amino acid sequence: CASSFGGPGKNIQYF.

This clone showed up just a few times. The chain is built from TRBV6-4 and TRBJ1-2, with D tentatively TRBD1 (5 bases). This CDR3 contains 14 residues. Germline CDR1 and CDR2: MRHNA and SNTAGT. V was pared by 9 bases and J by 3 bases, with 17 bases between. The CDR3 DNA reads TGTGCCAGACCCGCCCCCGACAGCTACTATGGCTACACCTTC. Its protein product is CARPAPDSYYGYTF.

This chain uses TRBV14 with TRBJ1-4; a weak D match, TRBD1 (5 bases). Germline V gene lookup returns CDR1 SGHDN and CDR2 FVKESK. Between the trimmed V and J ends, which lost 9 bases and 1 base, there was a span of 15 bases. The CDR3 length is 15 residues. The CDR3 nucleotides read TGTGCCAGTCGGGGGACGCCGGTAACTAATGAAAAACTGTTTTTT. Translated: CASRGTPVTNEKLFF.

The chain's CDR3 is CATRGQGQVGYTF. CDR3 in DNA: TGTGCCACCCGCGGACAGGGCCAGGTTGGCTACACCTTC. The chain joins TRBV15 to TRBJ1-2; 8 nucleotides align to TRBD1. V dropped 8 bases and J dropped 7; count of bases not matched to a gene: 9. The CDR3 extends over 13 amino acids. Germline loops: CDR1 LNHNV, CDR2 YYDKDF (reference sequence).

This chain links TRBV28 with TRBJ1-2; 7 bases are shared with TRBD1. Germline V gene data show CDR1 as MDHEN and CDR2 as SYDVKM. The trim removed 3 bases at V and 0 bases at J, leaving 13 bases unmatched. The CDR3 is made up of 18 amino acids. CDR3 DNA sequence: TGTGCCAGCAGTTTTGTGGGACAGCGAACGGAGACTAACTATGGCTACACCTTC. Its protein is CASSFVGQRTETNYGYTF.

The chain carries TRBV28 and TRBJ1-2; a weak D match, TRBD1 (6 bases). The CDR3 consists of 14 residues. Germline CDR1 reads MDHEN; CDR2 reads SYDVKM. V was pared by 6 bases and J by 8 bases, with 19 bases between. The CDR3 DNA is TGTGCCAGCAGCAAAGACAGGTTAGCCAGAGGCTACACCTTC. Its protein is CASSKDRLARGYTF.

This chain joins TRBV6-5 and TRBJ2-5; 7 nucleotides align to TRBD1. Near its end, the DNA agrees better with TRBJ2-7, so the J call may be wrong. The CDR3 has 14 amino acids. Germline V CDR1 and CDR2: MNHEY, SVGAGI. In nucleotides, the CDR3 is TGTGCCAGCAGCCTAAGGGGGCCTACCTACGAGCAGTACTTC. Its translation is CASSLRGPTYEQYF.

The rearrangement uses TRBV29-1 and TRBJ1-2, with 8 bases that match TRBD1. Germline CDR1 is SQVTM and CDR2 is ANQGSEA. The CDR3 runs 13 residues. With V trimmed by 6 bases and J by 7 bases, 10 bases remained unmatched. CDR3 bases: TGCAGCGTCGCTAGGACAGGGTCTGGTGGCTACACCTTC. It encodes CSVARTGSGGYTF.

The chain has TRBV5-4 and TRBJ2-1; D unclear. With 0 bases removed from V and 5 bases from J, the gap between germline ends came to 9 bases. Germline V gene sequence: CDR1 SGHNT, CDR2 YYREEE (reference sequence). The CDR3 runs to 14 residues. Here the CDR3 DNA reads TGTGCCAGCAGCTTGGCTGGCACCAACAATGAGCAGTTCTTC. Residues: CASSLAGTNNEQFF.

A note on this clone: Its ends do not fully match the called genes, so a read error is possible. The chain joins TRBV11-2 to TRBJ1-2; unclear D gene. CDR3 length equals 14 residues. Looked up from germline, CDR1 is SGHAT and CDR2 is FQNNGV. CDR3 DNA sequence: TGTGCCAGCAGCCTAGACGTCCCTAACTATGGCTACACCTTC. Amino acids: CASSLDVPNYGYTF.

This clone appeared a few times. The rearrangement joins TRBV9 to TRBJ2-2, with D unclear. The CDR3 length is 13 residues. Germline V gene data show CDR1 as SGDLS and CDR2 as YYNGEE. V shed 4 bases and J shed 5 bases, with 9 bases lying between them. The CDR3 DNA reads as TGTGCCAGCAGCCCCCTCCAGACCGGGGAGCTGTTTTTT. Translation: CASSPLQTGELFF.

The chain couples TRBV6-1 to TRBJ2-1; D unclear. Trimming took off 2 bases at V and 5 bases at J, with 7 bases between the two ends. The CDR3 loop spans 13 amino acids. Per germline, CDR1 MNHNS and CDR2 SASEGT. CDR3 DNA: TGTGCCAGCAGTGAAAGTGAGAACAATGAGCAGTTCTTC. Translated: CASSESENNEQFF.

This chain joins TRBV5-6 and TRBJ2-3; the D gene is possibly TRBD2 (6 bases). Germline-derived CDR1 and CDR2 are SGHDT and YYEEEE. The length of the CDR3 is 15 residues. Trimming took off 1 base at V and 0 bases at J, with 9 bases between the two ends. CDR3: CASSLITSSTDTQYF. CDR3 nucleotide sequence: TGTGCCAGCAGCTTGATAACTAGCAGCACAGATACGCAGTATTTT.

The rearrangement links TRBV5-1 to TRBJ2-5; D ambiguous. V was clipped by 0 bases and J by 5 bases, with 14 bases between them. The CDR3 covers 15 residues. Germline assignment: CDR1 SGHRS and CDR2 YFSETQ. The CDR3 spells CASSLGALVPETQYF. CDR3 DNA: TGCGCCAGCAGCTTGGGGGCCTTAGTCCCGGAGACCCAGTACTTC.

This clone appeared a few times. The V and J genes are TRBV7-3 and TRBJ2-2, with D possibly being TRBD2 (5 bases). Per the germline V gene, CDR1 is SGHTA and CDR2 is FQGTGA. The CDR3 runs 14 residues. V gave up 0 bases and J gave up 3 bases, with 5 bases separating them. The CDR3 bases are TGTGCCAGCAGCTTAACGAGGGACACCGGGGAGCTGTTTTTT. It specifies CASSLTRDTGELFF. Drawing the rest from reference TRBV7-3 and TRBJ2-2, the complete variable domain is GAGVSQTPSNKVTEKGKYVELRCDPISGHTALYWYRQSLGQGPEFLIYFQGTGAADDSGLPNDRFFAVRPEGSVSTLKIQRTERGDSAVYLCASSLTRDTGELFFGEGSRLTVL.

Here the CDR3 DNA reads TGTGCCAGCTCTAACGGGGGAGGGCCCCCGGCGCAGTATTTT. Its protein is CASSNGGGPPAQYF. The chain links TRBV6-1 to TRBJ2-3, with 7 positions matching TRBD2. V gave up 8 bases and J gave up 10 bases; unmatched junction bases: 15. The germline V gene encodes CDR1 MNHNS and CDR2 SASEGT. This CDR3 contains 14 residues.

The chain combines TRBV19 with TRBJ2-5; D might be TRBD1 (5 bases). Near its end, the DNA agrees better with TRBJ2-7, so the J call may be wrong. This CDR3 comprises 13 residues. Germline assignment: CDR1 LNHDA and CDR2 SQIVND (reference sequence). The CDR3 loop is CASSPGHPYEQYF. The CDR3 bases are TGTGCCAGTAGTCCTGGACATCCCTACGAGCAGTACTTC.